The 25 T cell receptor beta chains below all came from one sample that was sequenced in a study of blood T cell repertoires in COVID-19. Assay used: immunoSEQ multiplex PCR; TCRdb lists only in-frame clones, some missing. The data show about 220,000 clones, 80% to 90% seen once. Material for sequencing was PBMCs or T cells enriched from blood (not recorded which). The receptors were sampled from a woman younger than 30 in a cohort exposed to, infected with or recovered from COVID-19 (not recorded which).

The CDR3 sequence: CASSNRSGTSGRALTDTQYF. As DNA, the CDR3 is TGTGCCAGCAGCAACAGATCCGGGACTAGCGGGAGGGCCCTCACAGATACGCAGTATTTT. The chain couples TRBV21-1 to TRBJ2-3; the D call of TRBD2 is as the table states it, not checked on the DNA. TRBV21-1 is a known pseudogene. The CDR3 has 20 residues.

The chain is built from TRBV27 and TRBJ1-1; no clear D. V was shortened by 5 bases and J by 1 base, with 11 bases between the two germline ends. This CDR3 is built from 14 residues. Germline loops: CDR1 MNHEY, CDR2 SMNVEV (reference sequence). The CDR3 spells CASSNATRNTEAFF. Written as DNA, the CDR3 is TGTGCCAGCAGTAATGCTACTCGGAACACTGAAGCTTTCTTT.

The rearrangement links TRBV19 to TRBJ2-6; 7 bases are shared with TRBD1. Losses at the gene ends were 4 bases for V and 0 bases for J; bases not matched to a gene: 3. Per the germline V gene, CDR1 is LNHDA and CDR2 is SQIVND (reference sequence). The length of the CDR3 is 16 residues. The CDR3 loop is CASSTGQASGANVLTF. The CDR3, as DNA: TGTGCCAGTAGTACAGGACAGGCCTCTGGGGCCAACGTCCTGACTTTC.

CDR3 protein: CASSLQRGEQYF. The CDR3 DNA reads as TGTGCCAGCAGTTTGCAAAGGGGGGAGCAGTACTTC. The chain joins TRBV27 to TRBJ2-7; TRBD1 might be the D (6 bases). Trimming pared 3 bases from V and 7 bases from J, leaving 10 bases between. Germline V gene lookup returns CDR1 MNHEY and CDR2 SMNVEV (reference sequence). The CDR3 is made up of 12 amino acids.

The chain combines TRBV2 with TRBJ1-6; D remains unclear. The germline V and J ends were trimmed by 6 bases and 7 bases, with 16 bases remaining between them. This CDR3 is 15 amino acids long. Germline V lookup: CDR1 SNHLY, CDR2 FYNNEI. The CDR3 reads CASSRGPGDNSPLHF. The CDR3 DNA is TGTGCCAGCAGCCGCGGGCCCGGCGACAATTCACCCCTCCACTTT.

The CDR3 region is CASRKGDTRAGNTIYF. DNA of the CDR3: TGTGCCAGCAGAAAAGGGGACACGAGGGCTGGAAACACCATATATTTT. V usage is TRBV28 and J usage is TRBJ1-3; D may be TRBD1 (6 bases). The V and J ends lost 6 bases and 2 bases respectively, with 17 bases between them. The CDR3 runs 16 residues. From germline, CDR1 is MDHEN and CDR2 SYDVKM. The full variable domain, rest sourced from reference TRBV28 and TRBJ1-3, is DVKVTQSSRYLVKRTGEKVFLECVQDMDHENMFWYRQDPGLGLRLIYFSYDVKMKEKGDIPEGYSVSREKKERFSLILESASTNQTSMYLCASRKGDTRAGNTIYFGEGSWLTVV.

The gene calls are TRBV10-3 and TRBJ2-1; 13 positions agree with TRBD2. This CDR3 has 18 amino acids. CDR1 is ENHRY and CDR2 is SYGVKD in the germline V gene. J lost 2 bases, V lost 5 bases, and 9 bases had no gene match. CDR3 coding DNA: TGTGCCATCAGTCCAGGGACTAGCGGGGTCGTCCCCTACAATGAGCAGTTCTTC. Its protein product is CAISPGTSGVVPYNEQFF.

The chain employs TRBV2 and TRBJ1-5; TRBD1 matches at 7 bases. The J segment lost 5 bases and the V segment lost 6 bases, leaving 7 bases of the junction unmatched. Germline V gene sequence: CDR1 SNHLY, CDR2 FYNNEI. The length of the CDR3 is 14 residues. The CDR3 DNA reads TGTGCCAGCAGCGAGACAGGGCGGTATCAGCCCCAGCATTTT. Translating it yields CASSETGRYQPQHF.

The gene calls are TRBV18 and TRBJ2-1; the match to TRBD2 covers 9 bases. CDR3 length: 15 residues. The junction had 4 bases not matched to a gene; V was cut back by 0 bases and J by 7 bases. CDR1 and CDR2 (germline): KGHSH, LQKENI. The CDR3 reads CASSPPASGVNEQFF. DNA of the CDR3: TGTGCCAGCTCACCACCTGCTAGCGGGGTGAATGAGCAGTTCTTC.

The chain joins TRBV18 to TRBJ1-1; D possibly corresponds to TRBD1 (6 bases). The V end was cut by 4 bases, the J end by 0 bases, with 9 bases between. Looked up from germline, CDR1 is KGHSH and CDR2 is LQKENI. The CDR3 has 14 amino acids. Here the CDR3 DNA reads TGTGCCAGCTCACTCGGGACAATGAACACTGAAGCTTTCTTT. Residues: CASSLGTMNTEAFF. Full variable domain (outside the CDR3, taken from reference TRBV18 and TRBJ1-1): NAGVMQNPRHLVRRRGQEARLRCSPMKGHSHVYWYRQLPEEGLKFMVYLQKENIIDESGMPKERFSAEFPKEGPSILRIQQVVRGDSAAYFCASSLGTMNTEAFFGQGTRLTVV.

CDR3 sequence: CASSLALSSTDTQYF. The CDR3 nucleotides read TGCGCCAGCAGCTTGGCCCTTTCTAGCACAGATACGCAGTATTTT. The gene calls are TRBV5-1 and TRBJ2-3; no firm D call. CDR1 SGHRS and CDR2 YFSETQ come from the germline V gene. CDR3 length: 15 amino acids. Trimming stripped 0 bases from V and 0 bases from J, with 8 bases between.

This clone was observed once. J is TRBJ2-3 and V is TRBV19; D is possibly TRBD2 (6 bases). CDR3 length: 14 amino acids. Per the germline V gene, CDR1 is LNHDA and CDR2 is SQIVND (reference sequence). Deletions cut 10 bases from V and 1 base from J, with 15 bases between. The CDR3, as DNA: TGTGCCACCCAGGAGGGAGCTGGCACAGATACGCAGTATTTT. It specifies CATQEGAGTDTQYF.

V and J are TRBV29-1 and TRBJ1-2; weak D call: TRBD1 (6 bases). The V and J ends lost 4 bases and 8 bases respectively, with 20 bases between them. Germline CDR1 reads SQVTM; CDR2 reads ANQGSEA. The length of the CDR3 is 14 residues. Here the CDR3 DNA reads TGCAGCGTTGCCCAATCGAGACAGGAATCAGGCTACACCTTC. Protein: CSVAQSRQESGYTF.

This clone was seen many times. The genes are TRBV5-4 and TRBJ2-5, with 10 bases aligning to TRBD2. Trimming took 6 bases from V and 5 from J; bases not matched to a gene: 10. The CDR3 sequence is 15 residues long. The germline V gene encodes CDR1 SGHNT and CDR2 YYREEE (reference sequence). For the CDR3, the DNA is TGTGCCAGCACCAAGGCAGCGGGGGGGGATGAGACCCAGTACTTC. The encoded protein is CASTKAAGGDETQYF.

The chain employs TRBV19 and TRBJ1-3; the D is unclear. The V gene lost 7 bases and the J gene lost 0 bases, with 10 bases spanning the gap. The germline V gene has CDR1 LNHDA and CDR2 SQIVND (reference sequence). This CDR3 is built from 14 residues. CDR3 residues: CASNRGNSGNTIYF. The CDR3 coding sequence is TGTGCCAGTAATAGAGGTAACTCTGGAAACACCATATATTTT.

The rearrangement joins TRBV7-8 to TRBJ2-1, with 8 bases fitting TRBD2. J lost 5 bases, V lost 7 bases, and 13 bases had no gene match. This CDR3 spans 16 amino acids. Germline values: CDR1 SGHVS, CDR2 FQNEAQ. This CDR3 is CASTPWISGKNNEQFF. In DNA, the CDR3 is TGTGCCAGCACCCCTTGGATTAGCGGGAAGAACAATGAGCAGTTCTTC.

On this clone itself: Within the sample, other DNA sequences also encode this same CDR3. The J gene is TRBJ2-5, the V gene TRBV18; 8 positions match TRBD1. The junction had 5 bases not matched to a gene; V was cut back by 6 bases and J by 2 bases. There are 14 residues in the CDR3. From germline, CDR1 is KGHSH and CDR2 LQKENI. CDR3 region: CASSPDRAQETQYF. As DNA, the CDR3 is TGTGCCAGCTCTCCGGACAGGGCGCAAGAGACCCAGTACTTC. Complete variable domain (other parts from reference TRBV18 and TRBJ2-5): NAGVMQNPRHLVRRRGQEARLRCSPMKGHSHVYWYRQLPEEGLKFMVYLQKENIIDESGMPKERFSAEFPKEGPSILRIQQVVRGDSAAYFCASSPDRAQETQYFGPGTRLLVL.

This clone was seen a single time. The V call is TRBV20-1, the J call TRBJ1-4; 9 positions agree with TRBD1. CDR1 is DFQATT, CDR2 SNEGSKA, per germline (reference sequence). The CDR3 contains 11 residues. The CDR3 loop is CRGQGNEKLFF. The CDR3 DNA follows: TGCAGGGGACAGGGTAATGAAAAACTGTTTTTT.

This rearrangement joins TRBV7-6 to TRBJ2-5, with a weak D call TRBD2 (6 bases). The CDR3 extends over 16 amino acids. V was pared by 3 bases and J by 0 bases, with 14 bases between. The germline V gene has CDR1 SGHVS and CDR2 FNYEAQ. The CDR3 nucleotides read TGTGCCAGCAGCTTGGGCCCTAGCGACTACCAAGAGACCCAGTACTTC. Its translation: CASSLGPSDYQETQYF.

The rearrangement joins TRBV5-5 to TRBJ2-1, with 12 bases lining up with TRBD2. In germline, CDR1 is SGHKS, CDR2 YYEKEE (reference sequence). The CDR3 consists of 12 residues. V shed 4 bases and J 15 bases; nucleotides not matched to a gene: 5. CDR3 DNA: TGTGCCAGCAGCGCCGGGACTAGCGGGCCGTTCTTC. Its protein product is CASSAGTSGPFF.

This clone was counted a few times. The chain links TRBV3-1 (or the pseudogene TRBV3-2) to TRBJ1-4; D gene uncertain. Deletions cut 2 bases from V and 8 bases from J, with 15 bases between. The CDR3 runs to 15 residues. CDR1 and CDR2 (germline): LGHDT, YNNKEL (reference sequence). The CDR3 coding sequence is TGTGCCAGCAGCCAAACCGGCGGGGTAACCGAAAAACTGTTTTTT. It translates to CASSQTGGVTEKLFF.

A single count supports this clone. The V and J genes are TRBV29-1 and TRBJ2-4, with D perhaps matching TRBD2 (6 bases). The germline V gene encodes CDR1 SQVTM and CDR2 ANQGSEA. The CDR3 contains 13 residues. V lost 4 bases and J 1 base, leaving 8 bases between the germline ends. This CDR3 reads CSVGGRAKNIQYF. As DNA, the CDR3 is TGCAGCGTTGGGGGGAGGGCCAAAAACATTCAGTACTTC.

The chain recombines TRBV4-1 with TRBJ1-4, with D perhaps matching TRBD1 (6 bases). Germline V CDR1 and CDR2: MGHRA, YSYEKL. The CDR3 contains 15 residues. V was pared by 1 base and J by 4 bases, with 10 bases between. CDR3 nucleotide sequence: TGCGCCAGCAGCCAAGTAGGACAGCTTAATGAAAAACTGTTTTTT. Residues: CASSQVGQLNEKLFF.

The CDR3 sequence: CASSPARDRGSSGANVLTF. CDR3 bases: TGTGCCAGCAGCCCCGCAAGGGACAGGGGCTCCTCGGGGGCCAACGTCCTGACTTTC. The rearrangement joins TRBV27 to TRBJ2-6, with TRBD1 identical over 10 bases. This CDR3 has 19 residues. Germline loops: CDR1 MNHEY, CDR2 SMNVEV (reference sequence). V was pared by 6 bases and J by 4 bases, with 15 bases of the junction left unmatched.

The DNA of the CDR3 is TGTGCCAGCAGTTTCGGCGGAACCTACGAGCAGTACTTC. Translating it yields CASSFGGTYEQYF. J is TRBJ2-7 and V is TRBV27, with D uncertain. This CDR3 has 13 residues. Deletions cut 3 bases from V and 2 bases from J, with 8 bases between. The germline V gene has CDR1 MNHEY and CDR2 SMNVEV (reference sequence).